This note documents a single T cell receptor beta chain sequence. The sample comes from a study of blood T cell repertoires in COVID-19. Sequencing was performed with immunoSEQ multiplex PCR; in TCRdb, only in-frame clones are kept and a portion is missing. Found here are about 180,000 clones, 70% to 90% of them singletons; the top ten hold 2% to 3%. This CDR3 is 14 amino acids long. The germline V gene has CDR1 SQVTM and CDR2 ANQGSEA. V dropped 3 bases and J dropped 0 bases, with 12 bases sitting between them. This clonotype was sampled from a middle-aged man with active or convalescent COVID-19. Sequencing was performed on peripheral blood. The chain has TRBV29-1 and TRBJ2-7; D call uncertain. In DNA, the CDR3 is TGCAGCGTTGATAGTTCTTCGAGCTCCTACGAGCAGTACTTC. It encodes CSVDSSSSSYEQYF.